This T cell receptor (beta chain) was identified in a study of cytomegalovirus exposure and HLA in healthy donors. As for the study in general: Unique TCRs numbering 75 million to 95 million, obtained from HLA-typed donors, made up an early data release.

The V end lost 5 bases, the J end lost 5 bases, and 13 bases lay between the germline ends. Germline CDR1 reads SGHNT; CDR2 reads YENEEA. The CDR3 covers 13 residues. Whole-study results and caveats: A later look showed TCR association rates differing by HLA locus, highest for DRB1 and lowest for HLA-C. Presence/absence analyses took donor sequencing depth as roughly uniform. The study reported that TCR beta sequences accurately predicted HLA-A and HLA-B alleles in most subjects.

Amplification used 60 Vbeta primers and 13 Jbeta primers. Data came from immunoSEQ multiplex PCR; TCRdb stores just in-frame clones and leaves some out. Here the sample spans roughly 77,000 clones, around 72% being singletons. This clone was counted a few times. Its antigen is not identified. This rearrangement joins TRBV11-3 to TRBJ2-7; D not certain. The TCR sequence derives from a woman between 40 and 55 years old in good health and CMV-seropositive. The material sequenced was PBMCs. The CDR3 coding sequence is TGTGCCAGCAGCATTGATTCCCGGGACGAGCAGTACTTC. It encodes CASSIDSRDEQYF. The whole variable domain, filled in from reference TRBV11-3 and TRBJ2-7, reads EAGVVQSPRYKIIEKKQPVAFWCNPISGHNTLYWYLQNLGQGPELLIRYENEEAVDDSQLPKDRFSAERLKGVDSTLKIQPAELGDSAVYLCASSIDSRDEQYFGPGTRLTVT.